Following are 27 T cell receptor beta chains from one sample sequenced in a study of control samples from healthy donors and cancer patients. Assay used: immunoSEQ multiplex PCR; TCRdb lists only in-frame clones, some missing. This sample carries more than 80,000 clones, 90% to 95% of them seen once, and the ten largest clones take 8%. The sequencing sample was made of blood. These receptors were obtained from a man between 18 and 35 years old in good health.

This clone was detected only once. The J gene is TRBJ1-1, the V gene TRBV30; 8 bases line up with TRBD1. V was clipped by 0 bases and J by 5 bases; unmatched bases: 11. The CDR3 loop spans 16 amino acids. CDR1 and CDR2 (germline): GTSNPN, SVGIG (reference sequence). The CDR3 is CAWSVRPDRGRTEAFF. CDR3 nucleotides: TGTGCCTGGAGTGTACGGCCCGACAGGGGCCGAACTGAAGCTTTCTTT.

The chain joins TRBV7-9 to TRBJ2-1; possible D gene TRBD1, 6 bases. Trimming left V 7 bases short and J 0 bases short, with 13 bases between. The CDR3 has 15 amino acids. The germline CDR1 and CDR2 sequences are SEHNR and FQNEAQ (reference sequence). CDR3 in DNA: TGTGCCAGCATCCATACAGGGAGCTCCTACAATGAGCAGTTCTTC. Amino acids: CASIHTGSSYNEQFF.

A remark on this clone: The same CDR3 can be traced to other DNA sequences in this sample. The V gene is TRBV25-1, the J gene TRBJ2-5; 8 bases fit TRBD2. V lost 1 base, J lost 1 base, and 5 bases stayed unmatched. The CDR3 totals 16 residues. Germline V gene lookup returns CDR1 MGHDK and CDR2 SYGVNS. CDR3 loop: CASSEWGRGGQETQYF. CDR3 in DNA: TGTGCCAGCAGTGAATGGGGTCGGGGGGGCCAAGAGACCCAGTACTTC.

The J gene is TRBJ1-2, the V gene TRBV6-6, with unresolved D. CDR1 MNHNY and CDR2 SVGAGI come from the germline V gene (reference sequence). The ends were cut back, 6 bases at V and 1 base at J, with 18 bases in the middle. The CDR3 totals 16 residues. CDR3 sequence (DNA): TGTGCCAGCAGGACGGTTCGGGCGACGATTAACTATGGCTACACCTTC. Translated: CASRTVRATINYGYTF.

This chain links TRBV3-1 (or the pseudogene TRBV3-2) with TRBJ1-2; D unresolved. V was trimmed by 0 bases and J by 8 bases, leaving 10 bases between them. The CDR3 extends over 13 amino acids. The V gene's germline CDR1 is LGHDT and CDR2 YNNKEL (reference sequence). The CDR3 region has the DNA TGTGCCAGCAGCCAAGAGGCAGAGGGAGGCTACACCTTC. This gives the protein CASSQEAEGGYTF.

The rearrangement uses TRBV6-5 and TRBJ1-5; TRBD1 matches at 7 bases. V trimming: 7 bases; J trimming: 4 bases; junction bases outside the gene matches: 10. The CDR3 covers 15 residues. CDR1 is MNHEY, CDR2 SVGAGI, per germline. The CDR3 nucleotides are TGTGCCAGCACCCCGACAGGGACAATTAATCAGCCCCAGCATTTT. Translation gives CASTPTGTINQPQHF.

CDR3 protein: CAISGGQGGLSGNTIYF. CDR3 nucleotide sequence: TGTGCCATCAGCGGGGGGCAGGGAGGCCTCTCTGGAAACACCATATATTTT. This sequence joins TRBV10-3 and TRBJ1-3; D possibly corresponds to TRBD1 (6 bases). CDR1 and CDR2 from the germline V gene are ENHRY and SYGVKD. The CDR3 is 17 amino acids. The V end was cut by 6 bases, the J end by 0 bases, with 18 bases between.

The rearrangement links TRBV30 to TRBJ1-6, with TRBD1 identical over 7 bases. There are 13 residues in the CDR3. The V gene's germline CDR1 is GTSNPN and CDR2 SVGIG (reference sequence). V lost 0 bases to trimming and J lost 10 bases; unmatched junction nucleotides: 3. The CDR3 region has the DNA TGTGCCTGGAGTGTACAGGGGAGGTCACCCCTCCACTTT. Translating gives CAWSVQGRSPLHF.

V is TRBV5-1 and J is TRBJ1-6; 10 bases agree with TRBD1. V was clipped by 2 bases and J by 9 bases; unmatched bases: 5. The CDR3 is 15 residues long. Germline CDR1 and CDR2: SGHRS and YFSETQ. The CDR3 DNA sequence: TGCGCCAGCAGCTTCTCTGGGACAGGGGTTTCACCCCTCCACTTT. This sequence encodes CASSFSGTGVSPLHF.

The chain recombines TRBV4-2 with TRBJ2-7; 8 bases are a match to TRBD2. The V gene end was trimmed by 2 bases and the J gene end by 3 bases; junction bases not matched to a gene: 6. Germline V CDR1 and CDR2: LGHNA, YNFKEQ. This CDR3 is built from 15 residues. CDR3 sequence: CASSQKRGGNYEQYF. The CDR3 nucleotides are TGTGCCAGCAGCCAAAAACGGGGGGGCAACTACGAGCAGTACTTC.

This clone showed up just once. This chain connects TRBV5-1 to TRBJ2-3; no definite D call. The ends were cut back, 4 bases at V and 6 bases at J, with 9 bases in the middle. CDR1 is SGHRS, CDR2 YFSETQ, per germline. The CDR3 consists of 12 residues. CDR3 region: CASSRTVDTQYF. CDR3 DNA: TGCGCCAGCAGCAGAACGGTCGATACGCAGTATTTT. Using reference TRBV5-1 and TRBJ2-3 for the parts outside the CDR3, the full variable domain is KAGVTQTPRYLIKTRGQQVTLSCSPISGHRSVSWYQQTPGQGLQFLFEYFSETQRNKGNFPGRFSGRQFSNSRSEMNVSTLELGDSALYLCASSRTVDTQYFGPGTRLTVL.

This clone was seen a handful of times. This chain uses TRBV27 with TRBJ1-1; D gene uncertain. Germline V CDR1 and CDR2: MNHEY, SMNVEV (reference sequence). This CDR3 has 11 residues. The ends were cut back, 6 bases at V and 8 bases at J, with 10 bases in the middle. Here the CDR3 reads CASRSLAEAFF. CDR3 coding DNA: TGTGCCAGCAGGTCTTTGGCGGAAGCTTTCTTT.

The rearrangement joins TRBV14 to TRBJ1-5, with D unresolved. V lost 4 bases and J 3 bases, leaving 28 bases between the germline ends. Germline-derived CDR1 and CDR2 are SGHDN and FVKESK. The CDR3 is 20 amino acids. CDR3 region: CASSPMTLIGSPRPNQPQHF. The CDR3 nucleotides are TGTGCCAGCAGCCCAATGACGTTGATCGGCAGCCCACGCCCCAATCAGCCCCAGCATTTT.

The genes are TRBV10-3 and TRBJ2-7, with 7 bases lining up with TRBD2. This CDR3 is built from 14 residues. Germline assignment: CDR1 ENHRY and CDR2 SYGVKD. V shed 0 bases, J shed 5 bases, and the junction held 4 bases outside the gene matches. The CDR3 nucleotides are TGTGCCATCAGTGAGTCGACTAGCAGCGACGAGCAGTACTTC. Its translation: CAISESTSSDEQYF.

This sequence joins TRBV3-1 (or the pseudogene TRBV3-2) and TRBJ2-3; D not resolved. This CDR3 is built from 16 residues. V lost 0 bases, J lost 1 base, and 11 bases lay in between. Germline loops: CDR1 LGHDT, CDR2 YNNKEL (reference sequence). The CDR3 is CASSQEGSSGTDTQYF. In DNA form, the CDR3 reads TGTGCCAGCAGCCAAGAGGGCTCGTCGGGCACAGATACGCAGTATTTT.

The CDR3 region has the DNA TGTGCCAGCAGTGGCGGGGCCCTGGTCACTGAAGCTTTCTTT. Translating it yields CASSGGALVTEAFF. V gene TRBV25-1 combines with J gene TRBJ1-1; possible D gene TRBD1, 5 bases. This CDR3 comprises 14 residues. Trimming removed 4 bases from V and 4 bases from J, with 13 bases in between. Germline V lookup: CDR1 MGHDK, CDR2 SYGVNS.

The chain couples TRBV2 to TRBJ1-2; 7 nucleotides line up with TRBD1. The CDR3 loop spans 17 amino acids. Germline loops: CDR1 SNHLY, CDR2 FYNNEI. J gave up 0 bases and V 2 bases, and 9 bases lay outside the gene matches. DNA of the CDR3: TGTGCCAGCAGTGAATCGGACAGGCTACCTTCTAACTATGGCTACACCTTC. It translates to CASSESDRLPSNYGYTF.

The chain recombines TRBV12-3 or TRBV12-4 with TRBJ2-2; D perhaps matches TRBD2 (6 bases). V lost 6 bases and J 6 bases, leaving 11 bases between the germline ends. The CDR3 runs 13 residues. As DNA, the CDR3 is TGTGCCAGCAGCCTCACTAGCCCCGGGGAGCTGTTTTTT. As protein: CASSLTSPGELFF.

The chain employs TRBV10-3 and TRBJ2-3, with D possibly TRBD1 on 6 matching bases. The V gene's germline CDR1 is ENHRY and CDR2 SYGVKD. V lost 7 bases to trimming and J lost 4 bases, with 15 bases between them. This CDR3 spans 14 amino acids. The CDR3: CAITSPGDADTQYF. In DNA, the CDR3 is TGTGCCATCACATCCCCAGGGGACGCAGATACGCAGTATTTT.

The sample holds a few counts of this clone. DNA of the CDR3: TGTGCCAGCAGCTCCGGGACCCTATACGATAGCAATCAGCCCCAGCATTTT. Encoded protein: CASSSGTLYDSNQPQHF. The J gene is TRBJ1-5, the V gene TRBV5-6, with D tentatively TRBD1 (5 bases). There are 17 residues in the CDR3. V dropped 3 bases and J dropped 0 bases, with 16 bases sitting between them. Germline CDR1 is SGHDT and CDR2 is YYEEEE.

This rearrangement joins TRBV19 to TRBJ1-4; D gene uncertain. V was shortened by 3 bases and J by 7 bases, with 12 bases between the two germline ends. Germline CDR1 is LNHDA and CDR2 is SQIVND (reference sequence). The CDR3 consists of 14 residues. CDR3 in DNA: TGTGCCAGTAGTATTTATGGGGAGGGTGAAAAACTGTTTTTT. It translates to CASSIYGEGEKLFF.

CDR3 nucleotides: TGTGCCAGCACCGGGGGAACTGAAGCTTTCTTT. Translated, it gives CASTGGTEAFF. The chain carries TRBV2 and TRBJ1-1, with D perhaps matching TRBD1 (5 bases). The CDR3 sequence is 11 residues long. V lost 7 bases and J 5 bases, leaving 8 bases between the germline ends. Germline loops: CDR1 SNHLY, CDR2 FYNNEI.

The CDR3 sequence is CASSPTGTAGKAFF. For the CDR3, the DNA is TGTGCCAGCAGCCCTACCGGGACAGCCGGAAAAGCTTTCTTT. The gene calls are TRBV14 and TRBJ1-1, with 7 positions matching TRBD1. The CDR3 length is 14 residues. Germline assignment: CDR1 SGHDN and CDR2 FVKESK. Trimming at V came to 4 bases and at J to 9 bases, leaving 11 bases not matched to a gene.

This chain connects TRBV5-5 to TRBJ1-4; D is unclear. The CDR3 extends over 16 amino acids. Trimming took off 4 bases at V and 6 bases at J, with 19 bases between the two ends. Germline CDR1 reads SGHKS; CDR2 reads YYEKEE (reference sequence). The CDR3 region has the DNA TGTGCCAGCAGCAGGCTTCCTGGGTCCGATTATGAAAAACTGTTTTTT. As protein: CASSRLPGSDYEKLFF. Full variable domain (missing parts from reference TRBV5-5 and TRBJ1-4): DAGVTQSPTHLIKTRGQQVTLRCSPISGHKSVSWYQQVLGQGPQFIFQYYEKEERGRGNFPDRFSARQFPNYSSELNVNALLLGDSALYLCASSRLPGSDYEKLFFGSGTQLSVL.

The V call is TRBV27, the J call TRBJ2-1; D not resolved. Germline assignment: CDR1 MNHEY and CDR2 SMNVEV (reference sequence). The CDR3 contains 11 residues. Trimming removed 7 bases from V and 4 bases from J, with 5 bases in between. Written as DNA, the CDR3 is TGTGCCAGCACGGCGTACAATGAGCAGTTCTTC. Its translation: CASTAYNEQFF.

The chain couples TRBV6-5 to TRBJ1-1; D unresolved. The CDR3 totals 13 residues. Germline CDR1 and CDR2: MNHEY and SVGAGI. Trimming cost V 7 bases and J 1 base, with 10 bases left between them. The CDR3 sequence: CASTLDGNTEAFF. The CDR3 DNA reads TGTGCCAGCACCTTGGACGGGAACACTGAAGCTTTCTTT.

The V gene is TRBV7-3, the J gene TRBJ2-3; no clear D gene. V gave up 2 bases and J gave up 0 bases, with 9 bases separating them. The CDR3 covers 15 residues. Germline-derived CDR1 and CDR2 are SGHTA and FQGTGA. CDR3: CASSLLSRSTDTQYF. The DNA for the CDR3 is TGTGCCAGCAGCTTATTAAGTCGGAGCACAGATACGCAGTATTTT.